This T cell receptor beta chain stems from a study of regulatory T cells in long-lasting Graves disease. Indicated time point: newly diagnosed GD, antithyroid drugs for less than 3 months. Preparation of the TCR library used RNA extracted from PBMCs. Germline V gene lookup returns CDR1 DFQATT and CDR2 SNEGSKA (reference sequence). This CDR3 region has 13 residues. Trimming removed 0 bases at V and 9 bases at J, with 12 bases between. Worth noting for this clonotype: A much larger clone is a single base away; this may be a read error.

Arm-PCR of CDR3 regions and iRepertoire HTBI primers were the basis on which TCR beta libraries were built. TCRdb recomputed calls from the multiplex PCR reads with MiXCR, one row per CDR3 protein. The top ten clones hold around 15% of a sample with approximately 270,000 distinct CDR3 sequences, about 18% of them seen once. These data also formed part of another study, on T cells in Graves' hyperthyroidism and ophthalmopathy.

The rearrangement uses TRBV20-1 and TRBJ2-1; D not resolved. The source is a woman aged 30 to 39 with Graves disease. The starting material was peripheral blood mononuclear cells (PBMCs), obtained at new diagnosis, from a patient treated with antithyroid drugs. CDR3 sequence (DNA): TGCAGTGCTAGAGATCCACCCGACCTTGAGCAGTTCTTC. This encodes CSARDPPDLEQFF.